This TCR beta chain was obtained from a study of cytomegalovirus exposure and HLA in healthy donors. The PCR used 60 Vbeta and 13 Jbeta primers. Sequenced by immunoSEQ multiplex PCR; TCRdb stores in-frame clones only, minus some. Its table records more than 200,000 clones. CDR1 is LNHNV and CDR2 is YYDKDF in the germline V gene (reference sequence). The CDR3 is 16 residues long. Trimming removed 4 bases from V and 4 bases from J, with 18 bases in between. This chain uses TRBV15 with TRBJ2-3; tentatively, D is TRBD2 (6 bases). This sequence originates from a woman in her thirties in good health and CMV-seropositive. Sequenced material: PBMCs. CDR3 nucleotides: TGTGCCACCAGCACCTTAGGAGGCGGGAAGGCAGATACGCAGTATTTT. Translation: CATSTLGGGKADTQYF.